The rows below give T cell receptor beta chains drawn from one sample of a study of chemoradiotherapy in HPV16-positive cancers. Assay used: immunoSEQ multiplex PCR; TCRdb lists only in-frame clones, some missing. The table records about 10,000 clones, around 83% of them present only once. Specimen: tumor tissue, collected from a patient who underwent chemoradiotherapy. These receptors were collected from a human donor with HPV-associated anogenital cancer. Both conserved end residues are part of each CDR3. D genes are given only for firm matches. Size values are once, few and many counts, or a class for expanded clones, and some rows have none.

j_gene | d_gene | abundance | v_gene | CDR3aa | CDR3nt
TRBJ1-1 | - | - | TRBV9 | CASSVEVGRSEAFF | TGTGCCAGCAGCGTTGAAGTAGGCAGGTCAGAAGCTTTCTTT
TRBJ1-5 | TRBD1 | - | TRBV28 | CASRVIRQGPQPQHF | TGTGCCAGCAGAGTGATTCGACAGGGTCCCCAGCCCCAGCATTTT
TRBJ1-2 | - | - | TRBV11-2 | CASSPTGELGGYTF | TGTGCCAGCAGCCCCACGGGGGAGTTGGGTGGCTACACCTTC
TRBJ1-6 | TRBD1 | - | TRBV27 | CASSFEGAGNSPLHF | TGTGCCAGCAGTTTCGAGGGGGCAGGGAATTCACCCCTCCACTTT
TRBJ1-1 | - | - | TRBV9 | CASSEGVGGTEAFF | TGTGCCAGCAGCGAGGGGGTGGGAGGCACTGAAGCTTTCTTT
TRBJ1-5 | - | - | TRBV2 | CASSAGTQGNQPQHF | TGTGCCAGCAGTGCGGGGACCCAGGGCAATCAGCCCCAGCATTTT
TRBJ2-7 | - | - | TRBV1 | CASSLTGTSGGSWDEQYF | TGCGCCAGCAGCCTGACCGGGACTAGCGGGGGGTCCTGGGACGAGCAGTACTTC
TRBJ1-2 | - | - | TRBV5-5 | CASSLDGSNYGYTF | TGTGCCAGCAGCTTGGACGGCTCTAACTATGGCTACACCTTC
TRBJ1-1 | - | - | TRBV15 | CATSRNRNTEAFF | TGTGCCACCAGCAGGAACAGGAACACTGAAGCTTTCTTT
TRBJ1-1 | TRBD1 | - | TRBV6-5 | CASSLTGWAEAFF | TGTGCCAGCAGTTTGACAGGGTGGGCTGAAGCTTTCTTT
TRBJ2-3 | - | - | TRBV5-6 | CASSWETSPGDTQYF | TGTGCCAGCAGCTGGGAGACATCCCCGGGGGATACGCAGTATTTT
TRBJ1-2 | - | - | TRBV29-1 | CSVEKGGGNYGYTF | TGCAGCGTTGAAAAAGGAGGGGGTAACTATGGCTACACCTTC
TRBJ2-7 | TRBD2 | - | TRBV6-6 | CASSTSGGVTYEQYF | TGTGCCAGCAGCACTAGCGGGGGGGTAACCTACGAGCAGTACTTC
TRBJ2-3 | - | once | TRBV7-9 | CASSLGGVNTDTQYF | TGTGCCAGCAGCTTAGGAGGGGTCAACACAGATACGCAGTATTTT
TRBJ1-6 | - | - | TRBV28 | CASKLLGSNSPLHF | TGTGCCAGCAAACTCCTGGGTTCCAATTCACCCCTCCACTTT
TRBJ2-5 | - | - | TRBV2 | CASRKTGPQETQYF | TGTGCCAGCAGAAAGACAGGTCCACAAGAGACCCAGTACTTC
TRBJ1-6 | TRBD1 | once | TRBV5-1 | CASSGSGQGKSPLHF | TGCGCCAGCAGCGGATCCGGACAGGGAAAATCACCCCTCCACTTT
TRBJ2-5 | - | - | TRBV29-1 | CSVERLEETQYF | TGCAGCGTTGAAAGGCTAGAAGAGACCCAGTACTTC
TRBJ1-6 | - | - | TRBV27 | CASRTGTENNSPLHF | TGTGCCAGCAGGACCGGGACGGAAAATAATTCACCCCTCCACTTT
TRBJ2-2 | - | - | TRBV7-3 | CASSPGRGNTGELFF | TGTGCCAGCAGCCCTGGGCGAGGGAACACCGGGGAGCTGTTTTTT
TRBJ2-1 | TRBD1 | once | TRBV2 | CASSERDRGYDEQFF | TGTGCCAGCAGTGAAAGGGACAGGGGCTACGATGAGCAGTTCTTC
TRBJ1-1 | TRBD1 | - | TRBV28 | CASRGLRGNAEAFF | TGTGCCAGCAGGGGCCTCAGGGGGAACGCTGAAGCTTTCTTT
TRBJ2-1 | TRBD1 | once | TRBV10-2 | CASTWDSSYNEQFF | TGCGCCAGCACGTGGGACAGCTCCTACAATGAGCAGTTCTTC
TRBJ2-5 | TRBD1 | - | TRBV6-1 | CASSIQGLETQYF | TGTGCCAGCAGTATACAGGGGCTGGAGACCCAGTACTTC
TRBJ1-3 | - | once | TRBV7-3 | CASSLTAGAGNTIYF | TGTGCCAGCAGCTTAACTGCGGGCGCCGGAAACACCATATATTTT
TRBJ1-5 | - | - | TRBV6-4 | CASSADNSNQPQHF | TGTGCCAGCAGTGCGGACAATAGCAATCAGCCCCAGCATTTT
TRBJ2-5 | TRBD1 | - | TRBV27 | CASSHRGQGPQETQYF | TGTGCCAGCAGTCATAGGGGACAGGGACCCCAAGAGACCCAGTACTTC
TRBJ2-3 | TRBD2 | - | TRBV9 | CASSPGITSGILDTQYF | TGTGCCAGCAGCCCCGGTATAACTAGCGGGATACTTGATACGCAGTATTTT
TRBJ2-2 | TRBD2 | - | TRBV2 | CASSGGGTGELFF | TGTGCCAGCAGTGGCGGGGGGACCGGGGAGCTGTTTTTT
TRBJ1-5 | TRBD1 | - | TRBV28 | CASSLTGGGNQPQHF | TGTGCCAGCAGTCTGACAGGGGGCGGCAATCAGCCCCAGCATTTT
TRBJ1-6 | TRBD1 | - | TRBV11-2 | CASSLVAGGNSPLHF | TGTGCCAGCAGCTTAGTTGCAGGGGGTAATTCACCCCTCCACTTT
TRBJ1-1 | TRBD1 | - | TRBV6-1 | CASSATQTGKNTEAFF | TGTGCCAGCAGTGCAACCCAGACAGGGAAGAACACTGAAGCTTTCTTT
TRBJ2-5 | - | - | TRBV30 | CAWSADGRRTQYF | TGTGCCTGGAGTGCCGACGGACGGAGGACCCAGTACTTC
TRBJ2-3 | - | - | TRBV2 | CASRGVGGGTDTQYF | TGTGCCAGCAGGGGCGTGGGGGGCGGCACAGATACGCAGTATTTT
TRBJ1-5 | - | - | TRBV5-5 | CASSFSTDQPQHF | TGTGCCAGCAGCTTTTCGACAGATCAGCCCCAGCATTTT
TRBJ2-3 | - | - | TRBV5-4 | CASNRRASVTDTQYF | TGTGCCAGCAACCGCCGGGCTAGCGTGACAGATACGCAGTATTTT
TRBJ2-5 | TRBD1 | - | TRBV30 | CAWGKGGTVGETQYF | TGTGCCTGGGGAAAAGGGGGCACGGTTGGAGAGACCCAGTACTTC
TRBJ1-2 | - | once | TRBV30 | CAWSVGNYDHTF | TGTGCCTGGAGTGTAGGTAACTACGACCACACCTTC
TRBJ1-5 | - | - | TRBV6-1 | CASTTGTFSNQPQHF | TGTGCCAGCACCACCGGGACATTTAGCAATCAGCCCCAGCATTTT
TRBJ1-2 | TRBD1 | - | TRBV28 | CASSQDQGAFYGYTF | TGTGCCAGCAGCCAGGACCAGGGGGCCTTCTATGGCTACACCTTC
TRBJ2-7 | TRBD2 | - | TRBV7-2 | CASSPRTSGGGFSSYEQYF | TGTGCCAGCAGCCCCCGGACTAGCGGGGGCGGTTTCAGCTCCTACGAGCAGTACTTC
TRBJ1-2 | - | - | TRBV9 | CASSVGEGYYGYTF | TGTGCCAGCAGCGTAGGAGAGGGGTACTATGGCTACACCTTC
TRBJ2-7 | TRBD2 | - | TRBV28 | CASSSALTGGREQYF | TGTGCCAGCAGTTCCGCCCTAACGGGGGGACGCGAGCAGTACTTC
TRBJ1-1 | TRBD1 | - | TRBV7-8 | CASSPNQGAVNTEAFF | TGTGCCAGCAGTCCCAACCAGGGGGCGGTGAACACTGAAGCTTTCTTT
TRBJ2-2 | TRBD2 | - | TRBV9 | CASSVGSGGADTGELFF | TGTGCCAGCAGCGTAGGTAGCGGGGGGGCCGACACCGGGGAGCTGTTTTTT
TRBJ2-7 | - | - | TRBV5-1 | CASSLDRMAYEQYF | TGCGCCAGCAGCTTGGACAGGATGGCCTACGAGCAGTACTTC
TRBJ2-3 | - | once | TRBV18 | CASSQTPYEDTQYF | TGTGCCAGCTCCCAGACCCCTTACGAAGATACGCAGTATTTT
TRBJ2-3 | TRBD2 | - | TRBV11-2 | CASSLDGSGGARTDTQYF | TGTGCCAGCAGCTTAGATGGTAGCGGGGGGGCCAGAACAGATACGCAGTATTTT
TRBJ1-3 | - | - | TRBV5-8 | CASSGDTSGNTIYF | TGTGCCAGCAGCGGGGACACCTCTGGAAACACCATATATTTT
TRBJ1-6 | - | - | TRBV13 | CASSLGRYNSPLHF | TGTGCCAGCAGCTTAGGACGTTATAATTCACCCCTCCACTTT
TRBJ1-6 | - | - | TRBV28 | CASSLLDSAEGPLHF | TGTGCCAGCAGTTTGCTGGACAGCGCCGAGGGACCCCTCCACTTT
TRBJ2-7 | - | - | TRBV18 | CASSPEQGGEQYF | TGTGCCAGCTCACCCGAACAGGGCGGCGAGCAGTACTTC